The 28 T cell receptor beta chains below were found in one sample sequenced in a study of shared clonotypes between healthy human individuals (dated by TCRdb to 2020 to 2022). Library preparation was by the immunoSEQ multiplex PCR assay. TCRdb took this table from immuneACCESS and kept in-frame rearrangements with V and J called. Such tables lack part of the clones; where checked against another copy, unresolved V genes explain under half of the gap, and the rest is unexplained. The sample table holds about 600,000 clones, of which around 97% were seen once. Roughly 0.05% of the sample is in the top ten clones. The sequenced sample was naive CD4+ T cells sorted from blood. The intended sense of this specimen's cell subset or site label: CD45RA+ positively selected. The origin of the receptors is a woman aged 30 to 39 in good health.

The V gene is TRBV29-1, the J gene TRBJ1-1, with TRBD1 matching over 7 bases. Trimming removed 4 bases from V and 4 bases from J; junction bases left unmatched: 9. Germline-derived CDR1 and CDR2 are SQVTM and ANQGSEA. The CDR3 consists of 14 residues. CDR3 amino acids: CSVGHRGRSTEAFF. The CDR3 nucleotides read TGCAGCGTTGGTCACAGGGGTAGGAGCACTGAAGCTTTCTTT.

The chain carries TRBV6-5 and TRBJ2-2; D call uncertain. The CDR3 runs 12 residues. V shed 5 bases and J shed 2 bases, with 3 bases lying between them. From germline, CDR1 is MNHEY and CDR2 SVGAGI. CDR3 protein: CASSHNTGELFF. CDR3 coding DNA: TGTGCCAGCAGTCATAACACCGGGGAGCTGTTTTTT.

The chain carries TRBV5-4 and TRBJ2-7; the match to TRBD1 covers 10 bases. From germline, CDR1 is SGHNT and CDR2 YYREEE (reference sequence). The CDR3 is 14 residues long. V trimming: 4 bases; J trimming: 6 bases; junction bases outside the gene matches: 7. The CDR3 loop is CASSLRQGASEQYF. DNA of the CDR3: TGTGCCAGCAGCCTTCGACAGGGGGCATCCGAGCAGTACTTC.

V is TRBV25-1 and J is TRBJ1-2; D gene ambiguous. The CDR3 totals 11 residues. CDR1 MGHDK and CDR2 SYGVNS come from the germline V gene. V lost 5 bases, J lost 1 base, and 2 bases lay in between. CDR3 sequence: CASSLNYGYTF. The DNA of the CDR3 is TGTGCCAGCAGTCTTAACTATGGCTACACCTTC.

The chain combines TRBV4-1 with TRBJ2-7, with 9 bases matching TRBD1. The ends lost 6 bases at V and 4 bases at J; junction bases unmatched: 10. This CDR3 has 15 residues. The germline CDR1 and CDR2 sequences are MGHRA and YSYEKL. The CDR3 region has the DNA TGCGCCAGCAGGCCGCTTGGGGACAGGGTTTACGAGCAGTACTTC. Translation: CASRPLGDRVYEQYF.

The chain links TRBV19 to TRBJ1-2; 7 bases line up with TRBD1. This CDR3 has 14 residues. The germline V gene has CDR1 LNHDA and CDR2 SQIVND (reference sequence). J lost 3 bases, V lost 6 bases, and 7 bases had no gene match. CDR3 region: CASRPQGQHYGYTF. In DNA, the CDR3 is TGTGCCAGTAGGCCCCAGGGACAGCACTATGGCTACACCTTC.

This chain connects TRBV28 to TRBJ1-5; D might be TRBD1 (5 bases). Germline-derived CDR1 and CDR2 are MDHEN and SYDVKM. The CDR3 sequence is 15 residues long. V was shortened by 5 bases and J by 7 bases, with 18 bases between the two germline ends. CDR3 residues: CASSQTRVADQPQHF. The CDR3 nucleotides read TGTGCCAGCAGTCAAACCAGGGTCGCGGACCAGCCCCAGCATTTT.

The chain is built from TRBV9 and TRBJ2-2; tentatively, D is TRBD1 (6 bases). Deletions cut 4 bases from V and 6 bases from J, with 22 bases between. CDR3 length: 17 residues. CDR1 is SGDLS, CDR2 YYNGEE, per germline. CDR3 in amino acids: CASSPRGGTIFSGELFF. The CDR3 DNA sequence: TGTGCCAGCAGCCCCAGGGGTGGGACGATCTTCTCCGGGGAGCTGTTTTTT. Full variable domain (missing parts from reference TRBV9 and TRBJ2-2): DSGVTQTPKHLITATGQRVTLRCSPRSGDLSVYWYQQSLDQGLQFLIQYYNGEERAKGNILERFSAQQFPDLHSELNLSSLELGDSALYFCASSPRGGTIFSGELFFGEGSRLTVL.

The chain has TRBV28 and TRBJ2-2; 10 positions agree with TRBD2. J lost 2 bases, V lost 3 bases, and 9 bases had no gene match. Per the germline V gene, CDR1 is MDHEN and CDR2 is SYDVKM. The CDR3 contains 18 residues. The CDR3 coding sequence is TGTGCCAGCAGTTTGGGGCGGGTAGCGGGAGGAAACACCGGGGAGCTGTTTTTT. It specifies CASSLGRVAGGNTGELFF.

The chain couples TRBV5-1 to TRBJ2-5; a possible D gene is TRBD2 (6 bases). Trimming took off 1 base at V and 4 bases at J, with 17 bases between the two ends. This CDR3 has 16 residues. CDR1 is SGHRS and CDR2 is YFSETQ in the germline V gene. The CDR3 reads CASSLTAGSRGETQYF. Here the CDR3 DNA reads TGCGCCAGCAGCTTGACGGCGGGATCTCGGGGAGAGACCCAGTACTTC.

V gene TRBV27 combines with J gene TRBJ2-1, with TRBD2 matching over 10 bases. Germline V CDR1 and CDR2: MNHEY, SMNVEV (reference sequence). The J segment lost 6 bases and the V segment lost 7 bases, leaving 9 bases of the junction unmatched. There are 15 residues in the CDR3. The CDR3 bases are TGTGCCAGCACGAGCGGGAGGGCTTATGGCAATGAGCAGTTCTTC. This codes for CASTSGRAYGNEQFF.

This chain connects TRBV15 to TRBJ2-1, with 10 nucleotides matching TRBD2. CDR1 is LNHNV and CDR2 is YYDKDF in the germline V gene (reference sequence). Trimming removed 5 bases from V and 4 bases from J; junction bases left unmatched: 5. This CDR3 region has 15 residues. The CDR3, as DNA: TGTGCCACCAGCCGAAGCGGGAGGGGATACAATGAGCAGTTCTTC. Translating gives CATSRSGRGYNEQFF.

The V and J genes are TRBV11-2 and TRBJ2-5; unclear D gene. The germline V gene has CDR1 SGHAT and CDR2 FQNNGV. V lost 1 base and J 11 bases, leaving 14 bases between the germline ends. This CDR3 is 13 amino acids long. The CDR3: CASSLGRTKEQYF. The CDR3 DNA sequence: TGTGCCAGCAGCTTAGGAAGGACCAAAGAGCAGTACTTC.

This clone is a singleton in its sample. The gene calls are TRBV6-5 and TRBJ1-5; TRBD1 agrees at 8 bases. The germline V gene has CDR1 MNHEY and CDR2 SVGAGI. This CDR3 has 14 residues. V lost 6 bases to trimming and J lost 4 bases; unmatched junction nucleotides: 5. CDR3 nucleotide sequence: TGTGCCAGCAGATCCAGGGGGCCGAATCAGCCCCAGCATTTT. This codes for CASRSRGPNQPQHF.

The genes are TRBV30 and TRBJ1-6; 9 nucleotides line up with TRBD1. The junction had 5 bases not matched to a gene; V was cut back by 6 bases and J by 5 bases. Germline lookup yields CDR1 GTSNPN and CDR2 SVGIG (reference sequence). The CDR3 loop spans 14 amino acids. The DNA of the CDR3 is TGTGCCTGTGAGACAGGGGGACATAATTCACCCCTCCACTTT. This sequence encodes CACETGGHNSPLHF. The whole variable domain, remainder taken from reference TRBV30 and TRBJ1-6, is SQTIHQWPATLVQPVGSPLSLECTVEGTSNPNLYWYRQAAGRGLQLLFYSVGIGQISSEVPQNLSASRPQDRQFILSSKKLLLSDSGFYLCACETGGHNSPLHFGNGTRLTVT.

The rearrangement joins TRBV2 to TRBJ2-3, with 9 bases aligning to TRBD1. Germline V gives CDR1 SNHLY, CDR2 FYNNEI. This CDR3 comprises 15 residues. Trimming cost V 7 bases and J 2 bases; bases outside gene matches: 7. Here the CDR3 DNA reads TGTGCCAGCAATCTACAGGGGGCCACCACAGATACGCAGTATTTT. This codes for CASNLQGATTDTQYF.

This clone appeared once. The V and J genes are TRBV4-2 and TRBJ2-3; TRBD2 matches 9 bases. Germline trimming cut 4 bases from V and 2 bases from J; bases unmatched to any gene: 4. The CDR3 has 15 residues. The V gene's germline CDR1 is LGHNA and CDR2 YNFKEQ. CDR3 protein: CASSPLAGFTDTQYF. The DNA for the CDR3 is TGTGCCAGCAGCCCCCTAGCGGGATTCACAGATACGCAGTATTTT.

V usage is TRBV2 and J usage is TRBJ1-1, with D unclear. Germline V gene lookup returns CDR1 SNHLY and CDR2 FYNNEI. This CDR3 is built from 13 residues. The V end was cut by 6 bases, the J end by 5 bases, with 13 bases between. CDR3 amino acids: CASRRLRDTEAFF. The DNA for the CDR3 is TGTGCCAGCAGGCGTTTGAGGGATACTGAAGCTTTCTTT.

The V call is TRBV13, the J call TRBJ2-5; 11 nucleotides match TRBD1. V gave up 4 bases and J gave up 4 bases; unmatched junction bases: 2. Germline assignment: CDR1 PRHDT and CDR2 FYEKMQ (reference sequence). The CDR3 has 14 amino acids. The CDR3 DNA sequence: TGTGCCAGCAGCTCGGGACAGGGGGGAGAGACCCAGTACTTC. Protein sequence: CASSSGQGGETQYF. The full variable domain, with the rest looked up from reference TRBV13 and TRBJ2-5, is AAGVIQSPRHLIKEKRETATLKCYPIPRHDTVYWYQQGPGQDPQFLISFYEKMQSDKGSIPDRFSAQQFSDYHSELNMSSLELGDSALYFCASSSGQGGETQYFGPGTRLLVL.

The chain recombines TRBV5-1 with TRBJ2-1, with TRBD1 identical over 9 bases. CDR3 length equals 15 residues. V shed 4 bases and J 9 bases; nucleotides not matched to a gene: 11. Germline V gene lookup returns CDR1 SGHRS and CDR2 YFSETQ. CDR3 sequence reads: CASSQTGGNEFEQFF. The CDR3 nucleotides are TGCGCCAGCAGCCAGACAGGGGGTAATGAGTTTGAGCAGTTCTTC.

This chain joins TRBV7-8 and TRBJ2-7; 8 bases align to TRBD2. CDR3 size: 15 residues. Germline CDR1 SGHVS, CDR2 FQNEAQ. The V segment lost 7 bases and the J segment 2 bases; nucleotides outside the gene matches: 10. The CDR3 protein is CASTPGAGGPYEQYF. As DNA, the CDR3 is TGTGCCAGCACCCCGGGGGCGGGAGGCCCCTACGAGCAGTACTTC.

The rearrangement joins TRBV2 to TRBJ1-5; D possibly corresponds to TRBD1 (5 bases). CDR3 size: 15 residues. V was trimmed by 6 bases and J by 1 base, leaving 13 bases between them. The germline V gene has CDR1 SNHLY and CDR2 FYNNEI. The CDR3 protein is CASSREGESNQPQHF. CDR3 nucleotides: TGTGCCAGCAGCAGGGAAGGAGAAAGCAATCAGCCCCAGCATTTT.

The CDR3 loop is CASSLAAGISYEQYF. CDR3 DNA sequence: TGTGCCAGCAGTTTAGCCGCAGGAATCTCCTACGAGCAGTACTTC. The chain couples TRBV27 to TRBJ2-7; D uncertain. The length of the CDR3 is 15 residues. The V end was cut by 2 bases, the J end by 0 bases, with 11 bases between. In germline, CDR1 is MNHEY, CDR2 SMNVEV (reference sequence).

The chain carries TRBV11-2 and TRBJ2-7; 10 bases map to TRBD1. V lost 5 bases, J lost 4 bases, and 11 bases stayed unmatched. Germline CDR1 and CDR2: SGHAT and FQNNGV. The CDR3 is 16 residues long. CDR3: CASSVIGTGVIYEQYF. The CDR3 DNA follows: TGTGCCAGCAGCGTGATAGGGACAGGGGTAATATACGAGCAGTACTTC.

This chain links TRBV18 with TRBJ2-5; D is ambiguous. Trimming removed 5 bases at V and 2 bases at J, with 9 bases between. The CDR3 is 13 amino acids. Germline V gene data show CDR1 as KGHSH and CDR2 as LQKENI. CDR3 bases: TGTGCCAGCTCATGGGTCGAGCAAGAGACCCAGTACTTC. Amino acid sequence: CASSWVEQETQYF.

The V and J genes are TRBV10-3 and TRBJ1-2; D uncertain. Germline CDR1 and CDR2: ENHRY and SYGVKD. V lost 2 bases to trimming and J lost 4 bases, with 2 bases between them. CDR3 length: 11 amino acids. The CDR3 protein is CAISETYGYTF. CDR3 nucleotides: TGTGCCATCAGTGAGACCTATGGCTACACCTTC.

CDR3 loop: CASSESNGAKNIQYF. The CDR3 nucleotides are TGCGCCAGCAGTGAGTCGAATGGGGCCAAAAACATTCAGTACTTC. This sequence joins TRBV10-1 and TRBJ2-4; D is unresolved. The CDR3 extends over 15 amino acids. From germline, CDR1 is WNHNN and CDR2 SYGVQD (reference sequence). V was shortened by 0 bases and J by 1 base, with 7 bases between the two germline ends.

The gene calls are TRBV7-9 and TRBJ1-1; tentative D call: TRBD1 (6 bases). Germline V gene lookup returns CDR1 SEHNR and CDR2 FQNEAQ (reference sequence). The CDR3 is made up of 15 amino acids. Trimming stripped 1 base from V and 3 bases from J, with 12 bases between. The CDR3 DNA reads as TGTGCCAGCAGCTTAGAGCGGGGGCAGGACACTGAAGCTTTCTTT. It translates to CASSLERGQDTEAFF.